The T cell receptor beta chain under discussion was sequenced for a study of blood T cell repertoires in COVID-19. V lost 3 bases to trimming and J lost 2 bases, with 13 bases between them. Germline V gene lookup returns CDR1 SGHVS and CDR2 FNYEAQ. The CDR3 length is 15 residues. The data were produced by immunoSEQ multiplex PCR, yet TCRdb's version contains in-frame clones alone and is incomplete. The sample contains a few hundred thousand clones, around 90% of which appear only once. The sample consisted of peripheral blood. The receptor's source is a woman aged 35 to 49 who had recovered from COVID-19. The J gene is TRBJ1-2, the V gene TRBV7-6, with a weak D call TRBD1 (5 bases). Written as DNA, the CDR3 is TGTGCCAGCAGCTTGGGGGGAGGAATAAACTATGGCTACACCTTC. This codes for CASSLGGGINYGYTF.